This T cell receptor beta chain was found in a study of T-cell reconstitution after alpha-beta-depleted transplantation in children. Trimming removed 2 bases at V and 9 bases at J, with 6 bases between. Germline lookup yields CDR1 SGHRS and CDR2 YFSETQ. There are 11 residues in the CDR3. In its sample, this clonotype was seen a few times. It was with unique molecular identifiers that the TCRbeta library was prepared. TCRdb processed the PCR reads anew with MiXCR; each CDR3 protein has one entry. Here the sample spans fewer than 150,000 distinct CDR3 sequences, more than 20% being singletons. The chain recombines TRBV5-1 with TRBJ2-1; D is unresolved. Material: PBMCs, mostly from graft donor cells, obtained 180 days after TCRalphabeta/CD19-depleted stem cell transplant. The TCR sequence derives from a male patient aged 2 to 10 who had a stem cell transplant for chronic granulomatous disease, so the T cells may come from the graft donor. CDR3 residues: CASSFMIEQFF. CDR3 nucleotide sequence: TGCGCCAGCAGCTTTATGATTGAGCAGTTCTTC.